This TCR beta chain was identified in a study of T cell changes during pregnancy in multiple sclerosis. TCRdb's table, derived via immunoSEQ multiplex PCR, lists solely in-frame clones and lacks some. Of approximately 32,000 clones detected, 75% to 90% appear once; the ten largest clones hold 10% to 13%. The germline gives CDR1 LNHNV, CDR2 YYDKDF (reference sequence). V dropped 0 bases and J dropped 1 base, with 6 bases sitting between them. This CDR3 contains 14 residues. V gene TRBV15 combines with J gene TRBJ1-1; D remains ambiguous. The source is a female donor with multiple sclerosis, enrolled in a pregnancy study. Material: CD8+ T cells from peripheral blood mononuclear cells, obtained in the second trimester of pregnancy. CDR3 region: CATSRDRSNTEAFF. DNA for the CDR3: TGTGCCACCAGCAGAGACAGGTCGAACACTGAAGCTTTCTTT.